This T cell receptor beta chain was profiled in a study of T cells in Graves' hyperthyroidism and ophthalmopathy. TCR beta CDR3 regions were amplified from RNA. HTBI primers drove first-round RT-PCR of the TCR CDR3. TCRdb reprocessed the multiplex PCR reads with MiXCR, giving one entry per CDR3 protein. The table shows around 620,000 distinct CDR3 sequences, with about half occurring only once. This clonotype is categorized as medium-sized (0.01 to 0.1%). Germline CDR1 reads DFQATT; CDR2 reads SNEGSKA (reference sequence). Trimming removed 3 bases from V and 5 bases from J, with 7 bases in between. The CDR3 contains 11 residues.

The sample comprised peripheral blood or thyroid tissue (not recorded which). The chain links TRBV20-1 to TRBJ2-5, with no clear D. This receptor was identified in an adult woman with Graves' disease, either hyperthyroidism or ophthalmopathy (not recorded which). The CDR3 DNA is TGCAGTGCTAGTTTGCTCGAGACCCAGTACTTC. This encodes CSASLLETQYF.